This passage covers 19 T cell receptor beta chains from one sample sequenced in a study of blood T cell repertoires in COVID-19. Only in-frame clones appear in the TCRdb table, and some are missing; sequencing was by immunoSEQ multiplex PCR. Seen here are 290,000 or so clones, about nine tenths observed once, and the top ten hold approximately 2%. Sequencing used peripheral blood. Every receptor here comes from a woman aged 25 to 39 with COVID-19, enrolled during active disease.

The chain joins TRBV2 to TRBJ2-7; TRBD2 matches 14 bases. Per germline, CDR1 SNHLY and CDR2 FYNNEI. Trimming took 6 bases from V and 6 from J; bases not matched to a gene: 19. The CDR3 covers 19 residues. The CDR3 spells CASRRVGLPTSGRDTEQYF. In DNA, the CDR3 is TGTGCCAGCAGGAGGGTAGGGTTGCCGACTAGCGGGAGGGACACCGAGCAGTACTTC. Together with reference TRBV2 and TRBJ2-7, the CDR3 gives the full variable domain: EPEVTQTPSHQVTQMGQEVILRCVPISNHLYFYWYRQILGQKVEFLVSFYNNEISEKSEIFDDQFSVERPDGSNFTLKIRSTKLEDSAMYFCASRRVGLPTSGRDTEQYFGPGTRLTVT.

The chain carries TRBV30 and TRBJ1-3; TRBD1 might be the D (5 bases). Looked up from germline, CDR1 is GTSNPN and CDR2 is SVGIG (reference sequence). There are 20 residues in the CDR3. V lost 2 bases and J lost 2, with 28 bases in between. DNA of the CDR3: TGTGCCTGGAGTCGAAAAGGGGCTAGCGGGTTCGGTAGCCCTGGAAACACCATATATTTT. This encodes CAWSRKGASGFGSPGNTIYF.

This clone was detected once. CDR3 residues: CASSMGGRNTEAFF. Here the CDR3 DNA reads TGTGCCAGTAGTATGGGGGGGCGCAACACTGAAGCTTTCTTT. The chain employs TRBV19 and TRBJ1-1, with D possibly matching TRBD1 (6 bases). Trimming stripped 3 bases from V and 2 bases from J, with 10 bases between. CDR1 LNHDA and CDR2 SQIVND come from the germline V gene (reference sequence). The CDR3 extends over 14 amino acids.

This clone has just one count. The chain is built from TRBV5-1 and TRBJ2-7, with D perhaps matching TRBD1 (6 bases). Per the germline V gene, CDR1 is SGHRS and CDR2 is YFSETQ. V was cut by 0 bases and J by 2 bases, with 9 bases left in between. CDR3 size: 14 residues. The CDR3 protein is CASSLEQGPYEQYF. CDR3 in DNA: TGCGCCAGCAGCTTGGAGCAGGGGCCCTACGAGCAGTACTTC.

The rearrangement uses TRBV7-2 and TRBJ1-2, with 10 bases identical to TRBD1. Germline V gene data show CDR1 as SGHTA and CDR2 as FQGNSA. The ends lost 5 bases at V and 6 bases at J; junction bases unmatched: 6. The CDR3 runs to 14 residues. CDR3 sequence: CASSAQTGGDGYTF. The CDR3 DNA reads TGTGCCAGCAGCGCCCAGACAGGGGGCGATGGCTACACCTTC.

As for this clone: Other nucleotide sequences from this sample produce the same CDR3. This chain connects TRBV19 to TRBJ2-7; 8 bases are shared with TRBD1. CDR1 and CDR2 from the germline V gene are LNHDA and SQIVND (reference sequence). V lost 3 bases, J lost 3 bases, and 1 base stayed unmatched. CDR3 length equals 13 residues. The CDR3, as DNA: TGTGCCAGTAGTATCGGACAGGGCTACGAGCAGTACTTC. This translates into CASSIGQGYEQYF.

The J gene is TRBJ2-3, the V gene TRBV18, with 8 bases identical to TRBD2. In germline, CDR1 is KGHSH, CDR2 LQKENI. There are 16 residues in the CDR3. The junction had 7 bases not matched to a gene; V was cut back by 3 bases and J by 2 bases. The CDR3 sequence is CASSPGAGGITDTQYF. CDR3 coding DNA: TGTGCCAGCTCACCCGGTGCGGGGGGTATCACAGATACGCAGTATTTT.

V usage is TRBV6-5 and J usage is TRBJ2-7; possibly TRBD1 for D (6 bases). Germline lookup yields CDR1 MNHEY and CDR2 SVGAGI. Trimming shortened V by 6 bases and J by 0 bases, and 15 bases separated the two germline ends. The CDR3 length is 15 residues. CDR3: CASSLTSRGSYEQYF. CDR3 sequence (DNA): TGTGCCAGCAGCCTCACCAGCAGGGGCTCCTACGAGCAGTACTTC.

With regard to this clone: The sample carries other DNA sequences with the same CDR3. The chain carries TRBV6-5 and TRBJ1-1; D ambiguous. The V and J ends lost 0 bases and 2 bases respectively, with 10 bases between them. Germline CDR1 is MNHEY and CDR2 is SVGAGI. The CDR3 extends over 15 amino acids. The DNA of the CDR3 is TGTGCCAGCAGTTACTCGCGGGGATTAAACACTGAAGCTTTCTTT. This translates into CASSYSRGLNTEAFF.

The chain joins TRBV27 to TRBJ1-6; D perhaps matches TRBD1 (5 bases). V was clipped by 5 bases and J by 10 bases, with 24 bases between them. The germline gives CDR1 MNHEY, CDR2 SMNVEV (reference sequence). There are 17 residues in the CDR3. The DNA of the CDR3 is TGTGCCAGCAGTCCATCTTGGGACTCCAGACATTGGTCACCCCTCCACTTT. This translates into CASSPSWDSRHWSPLHF.

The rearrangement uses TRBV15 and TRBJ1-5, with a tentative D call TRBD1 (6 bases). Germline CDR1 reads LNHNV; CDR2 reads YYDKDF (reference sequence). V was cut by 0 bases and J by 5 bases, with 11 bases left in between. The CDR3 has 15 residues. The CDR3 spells CATSRDGQPYQPQHF. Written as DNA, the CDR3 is TGTGCCACCAGCAGAGATGGACAGCCCTATCAGCCCCAGCATTTT.

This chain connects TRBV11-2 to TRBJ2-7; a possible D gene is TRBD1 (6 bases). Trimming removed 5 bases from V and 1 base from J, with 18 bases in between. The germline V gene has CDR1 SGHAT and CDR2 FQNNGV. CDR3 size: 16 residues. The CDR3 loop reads CASSPFGQGSSYEQYF. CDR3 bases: TGTGCCAGCAGCCCGTTTGGGCAGGGGTCATCCTACGAGCAGTACTTC.

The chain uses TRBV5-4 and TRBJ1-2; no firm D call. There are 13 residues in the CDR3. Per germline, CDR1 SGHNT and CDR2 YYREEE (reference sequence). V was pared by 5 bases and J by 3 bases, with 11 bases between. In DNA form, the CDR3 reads TGTGCCAGCAGGGCGACCCGGGACTATGGCTACACCTTC. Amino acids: CASRATRDYGYTF.

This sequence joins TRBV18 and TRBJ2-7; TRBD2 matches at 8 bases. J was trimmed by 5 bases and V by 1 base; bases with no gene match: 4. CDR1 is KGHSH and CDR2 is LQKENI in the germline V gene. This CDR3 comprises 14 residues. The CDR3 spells CASSPRSSGHEQYF. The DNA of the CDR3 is TGTGCCAGCTCACCACGTTCTAGCGGGCACGAGCAGTACTTC.

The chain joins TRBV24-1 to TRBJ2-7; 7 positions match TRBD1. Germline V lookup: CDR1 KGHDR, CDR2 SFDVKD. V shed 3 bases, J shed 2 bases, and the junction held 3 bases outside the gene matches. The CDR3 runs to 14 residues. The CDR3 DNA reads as TGTGCCACCAGTGATCCGACAGGGCCCTACGAGCAGTACTTC. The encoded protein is CATSDPTGPYEQYF.

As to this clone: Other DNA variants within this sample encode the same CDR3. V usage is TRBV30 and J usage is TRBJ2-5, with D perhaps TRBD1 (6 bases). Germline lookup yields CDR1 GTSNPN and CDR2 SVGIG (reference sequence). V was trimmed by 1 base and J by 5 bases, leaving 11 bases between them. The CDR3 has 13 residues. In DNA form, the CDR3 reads TGTGCCTGGAGTGGAGGGGGACGTGAGACCCAGTACTTC. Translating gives CAWSGGGRETQYF.

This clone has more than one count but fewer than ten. CDR3 in DNA: TGCGCCAGCAGCTTTTACCGGGACAACTCAGATACGCAGTATTTT. It encodes CASSFYRDNSDTQYF. The chain carries TRBV5-1 and TRBJ2-3; tentatively, D is TRBD1 (6 bases). The V gene lost 2 bases and the J gene lost 4 bases, with 14 bases spanning the gap. The CDR3 runs 15 residues. Germline CDR1 and CDR2: SGHRS and YFSETQ.

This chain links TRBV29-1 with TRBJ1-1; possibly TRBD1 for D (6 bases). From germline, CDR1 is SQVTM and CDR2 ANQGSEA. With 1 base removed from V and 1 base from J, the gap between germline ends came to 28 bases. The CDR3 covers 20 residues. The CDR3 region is CSVEGLTAGLLGGANTEAFF. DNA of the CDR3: TGCAGCGTTGAAGGCCTTACGGCTGGGTTATTGGGGGGGGCGAACACTGAAGCTTTCTTT.

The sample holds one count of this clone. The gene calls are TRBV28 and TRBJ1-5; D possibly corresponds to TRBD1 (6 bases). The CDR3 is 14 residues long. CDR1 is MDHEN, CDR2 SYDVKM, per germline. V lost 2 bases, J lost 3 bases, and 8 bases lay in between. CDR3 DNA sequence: TGTGCCAGCAGTTTACGACAGGACAATCAGCCCCAGCATTTT. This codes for CASSLRQDNQPQHF.